Described below is a single T cell receptor beta chain sequence and its context. Its antigen is unknown. This sample is drawn from a study of cytomegalovirus exposure and HLA in healthy donors. Overall study results and limits: Cytomegalovirus association was assigned to approximately 180 TCR beta chains.

Assay used: immunoSEQ multiplex PCR; TCRdb lists only in-frame clones, some missing. The table has a few hundred thousand clones, 70% to 90% seen once. The source material was PBMCs. The sequence was collected from a young woman in good health and CMV-seronegative.

CDR3 residues: CASSFGGRDTQYF. As DNA, the CDR3 is TGTGCCAGCAGTTTCGGAGGACGGGATACGCAGTATTTT. The chain employs TRBV27 and TRBJ2-3; tentative D call: TRBD2 (5 bases). The germline CDR1 and CDR2 sequences are MNHEY and SMNVEV (reference sequence). V lost 3 bases and J 6 bases, leaving 10 bases between the germline ends. The CDR3 has 13 residues.